This T cell receptor (beta chain) emerged from a study of blood T cell repertoires in COVID-19 (dated by TCRdb to 2020 to 2021). Study-wide context: Samples from collaborators originated in the United States, Italy and Spain and spanned both the acute and convalescent phases of COVID-19. The samples were drawn from the first 160 participants of the ongoing ImmuneRACE study and from over 950 subjects provided by 6 global collaborators. A de-identified subject ID, COVID-19 status, age in years and sex were almost always included in the sample metadata. Subjects who had been exposed to COVID-19, were actively infected with it, or had recovered from it provided the deeply sampled blood TCRbeta repertoires that made up the dataset. The repertoires were released in a freely available public database intended as a resource for research on the immune response to SARS-CoV-2. The material from the prospective study consisted of cDNA or gDNA derived from T cells, B-cell-depleted T cells, or PBMCs. HLA class I and class II types, where available, came from metadata supplied by the sample provider rather than from assay-based typing. Study-wide conclusions, independent of this receptor: The quantity of clinical and demographic metadata differed by source and by participant and was supplied without curation.

V is pared back by 5 bases and J by 2 bases, with 17 bases lying between the germline termini. From the cysteine up to the phenylalanine, the CDR3 has a length of 16 residues. CDR3 DNA only is kept here, 48 bases in frame from base 1. Per the germline V gene, SNHLY is the CDR1 and FYNNEI is the CDR2. The immunoSEQ Assay, a bias-controlled multiplex PCR, was used to amplify TCRbeta CDR3 regions from genomic DNA. The published analysis was carried out like this. Within the assay, amplification of reference gene primers was used to estimate how many nucleated cells each sample contained. To quantify the absolute abundance of each unique TCRbeta CDR3 rearrangement, sequence reads were collapsed and filtered. Productive Simpson clonality was computed per sample as the square root of Simpson's diversity index over productive rearrangements. The source is immuneACCESS, and TCRdb retained only in-frame sequences with V and J called. Part of the clones is not carried over; for the studies checked, unresolved V genes explain less than half of this, and the remainder is unexplained. That table furnishes V, J and clone size, whereas the DNA furnished D and trimming. This sample is represented by fewer than 180,000 clones; around 85% of them were singletons. The ten largest clones represent 2.5% to 4% of the sample.

Whole blood was collected in K2EDTA tubes by collaborating institutions according to the institutions' own protocols. For TCRbeta analysis, collaborator samples were shipped as frozen whole blood, as isolated PBMCs, or as DNA extracted from either sample type. As to this clone: Its target antigen remains unknown. Qualities for individual bases were not recorded, and no much larger clone is one base off.

In this chain, TRBV2 is recombined with TRBJ2-3; perhaps TRBD2 is the D gene, with 5 bases matching. The sequenced material came from peripheral blood. This TCR was sampled from a man between 65 and 85 years old with acute or convalescent COVID-19. In nucleotides, the sequence is TGTGCCAGCAGTCCCCCGTCCACGGGATTCACAGATACGCAGTATTTT. It encodes CASSPPSTGFTDTQYF.